This TCR beta chain emerged from a study of identical twins. TCRdb used MiXCR to reprocess the 5' RACE reads, holding one entry per CDR3 protein. The sample shows about 570,000 distinct CDR3 sequences, nearly 10% of them seen only once. This clonotype has more than one count but fewer than ten. The same specimen was also included in a second study, on yellow fever vaccine responses in identical twins.

The origin of this receptor is a woman aged 18-35 years in good health. The sample consisted of PBMCs.

CDR3 coding DNA: TGCAGTAGTCGGACTAGCGGGAGCCCCGCTGGAGAGACCCAGTACTTC. This gives the protein CSSRTSGSPAGETQYF. This sequence joins TRBV20-1 and TRBJ2-5, with 13 bases matching TRBD2. The CDR3 runs to 16 residues. Germline V lookup: CDR1 DFQATT, CDR2 SNEGSKA (reference sequence). J was trimmed by 4 bases and V by 8 bases; bases with no gene match: 13.